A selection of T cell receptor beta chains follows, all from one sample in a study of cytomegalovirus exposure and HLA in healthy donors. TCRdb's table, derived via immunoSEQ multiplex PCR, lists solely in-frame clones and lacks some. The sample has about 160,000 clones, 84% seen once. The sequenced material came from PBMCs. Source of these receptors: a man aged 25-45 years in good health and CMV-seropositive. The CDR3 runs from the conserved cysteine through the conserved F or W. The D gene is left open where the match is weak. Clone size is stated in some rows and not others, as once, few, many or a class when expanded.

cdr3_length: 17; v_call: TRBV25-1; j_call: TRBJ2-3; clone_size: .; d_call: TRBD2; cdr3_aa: CASSDRRLAGVADTQYF; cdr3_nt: TGTGCCAGCAGTGACCGAAGACTAGCGGGAGTGGCAGATACGCAGTATTTT
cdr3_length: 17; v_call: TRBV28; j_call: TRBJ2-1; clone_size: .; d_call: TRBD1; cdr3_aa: CASSSPTGKGKGNEQFF; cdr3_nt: TGTGCCAGCAGTTCCCCGACAGGGAAGGGAAAGGGGAATGAGCAGTTCTTC
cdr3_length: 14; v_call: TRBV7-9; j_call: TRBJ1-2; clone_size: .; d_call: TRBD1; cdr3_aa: CASSLDGTGVGYTF; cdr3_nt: TGTGCCAGCAGCTTAGACGGGACAGGGGTTGGCTACACCTTC
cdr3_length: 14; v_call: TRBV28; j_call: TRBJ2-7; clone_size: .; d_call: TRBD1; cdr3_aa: CASSVDRGAYEQYF; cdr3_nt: TGTGCCAGCAGTGTGGACAGGGGGGCCTACGAGCAGTACTTC
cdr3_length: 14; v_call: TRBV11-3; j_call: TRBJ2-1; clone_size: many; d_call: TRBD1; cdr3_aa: CASSPTGFVNEQFF; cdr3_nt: TGTGCCAGCAGCCCGACAGGGTTTGTCAATGAGCAGTTCTTC
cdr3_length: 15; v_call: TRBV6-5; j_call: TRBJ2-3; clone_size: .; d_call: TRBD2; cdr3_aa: CASIPTSFGTDTQYF; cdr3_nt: TGTGCCAGCATCCCGACTAGCTTCGGCACAGATACGCAGTATTTT
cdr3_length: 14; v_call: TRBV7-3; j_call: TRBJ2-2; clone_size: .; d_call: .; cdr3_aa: CASRSVATTGELFF; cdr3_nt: TGTGCCAGCAGATCAGTAGCGACCACCGGGGAGCTGTTTTTT
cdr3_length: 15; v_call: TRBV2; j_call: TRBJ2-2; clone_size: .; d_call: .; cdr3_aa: CASSERSGNTGELFF; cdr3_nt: TGTGCCAGCAGTGAAAGGAGTGGAAACACCGGGGAGCTGTTTTTT
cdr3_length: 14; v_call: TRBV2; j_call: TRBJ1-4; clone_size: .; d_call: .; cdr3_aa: CASSGGSTNEKLFF; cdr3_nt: TGTGCCAGCAGCGGAGGGTCAACTAATGAAAAACTGTTTTTT
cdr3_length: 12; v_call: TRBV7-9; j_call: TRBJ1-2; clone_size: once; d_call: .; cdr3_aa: CASSLEQGGYTF; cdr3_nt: TGTGCCAGCAGCTTAGAACAGGGCGGCTACACCTTC
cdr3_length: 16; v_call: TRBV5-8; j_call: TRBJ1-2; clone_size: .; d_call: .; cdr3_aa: CASSLTGQSILGGYTF; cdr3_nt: TGTGCCAGCAGCTTGACAGGACAGAGTATTCTTGGTGGCTACACCTTC
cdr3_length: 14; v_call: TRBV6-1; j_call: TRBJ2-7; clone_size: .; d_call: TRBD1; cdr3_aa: CASSDQTGGFEQYF; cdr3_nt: TGTGCCAGCAGTGACCAGACAGGGGGCTTCGAGCAGTACTTC
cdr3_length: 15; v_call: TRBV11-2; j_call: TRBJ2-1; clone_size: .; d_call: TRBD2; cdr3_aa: CASSWTSGSPNEQFF; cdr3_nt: TGTGCCAGCAGCTGGACTAGCGGGAGTCCCAATGAGCAGTTCTTC
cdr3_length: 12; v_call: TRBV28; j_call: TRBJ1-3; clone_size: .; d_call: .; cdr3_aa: CASRPQGNTIYF; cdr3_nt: TGTGCCAGCAGGCCCCAGGGAAACACCATATATTTT
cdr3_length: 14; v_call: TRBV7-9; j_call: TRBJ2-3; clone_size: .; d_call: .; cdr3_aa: CASSPSASTDTQYF; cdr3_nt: TGTGCCAGCAGCCCCAGTGCTAGCACAGATACGCAGTATTTT
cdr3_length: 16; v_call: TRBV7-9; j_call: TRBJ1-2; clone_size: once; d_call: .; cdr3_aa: CASSSISRDTRYGYTF; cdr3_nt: TGTGCCAGCAGCAGTATATCCCGGGACACCCGCTATGGCTACACCTTC
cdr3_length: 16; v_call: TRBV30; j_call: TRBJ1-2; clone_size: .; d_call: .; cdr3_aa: CAWTRPGQGLNYGYTF; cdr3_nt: TGTGCCTGGACACGGCCGGGCCAGGGCCTTAACTATGGCTACACCTTC
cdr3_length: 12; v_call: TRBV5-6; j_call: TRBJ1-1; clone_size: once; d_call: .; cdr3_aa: CASSLGRLEAFF; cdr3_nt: TGTGCCAGCAGCTTGGGGCGGCTTGAAGCTTTCTTT
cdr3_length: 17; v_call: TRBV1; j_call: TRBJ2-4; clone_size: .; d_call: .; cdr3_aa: CTSSQFRGALAKNIQYF; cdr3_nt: TGCACCAGCAGCCAGTTCCGGGGGGCCCTAGCCAAAAACATTCAGTACTTC
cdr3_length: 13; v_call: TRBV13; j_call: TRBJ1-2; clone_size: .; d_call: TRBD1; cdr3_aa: CASSPGTGGGYTF; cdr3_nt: TGTGCCAGCAGTCCTGGGACAGGGGGGGGCTACACCTTC
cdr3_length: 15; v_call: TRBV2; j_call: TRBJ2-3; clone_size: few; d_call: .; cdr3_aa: CASSGDGRTHDTQYF; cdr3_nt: TGTGCCAGCAGTGGAGATGGGAGGACACATGATACGCAGTATTTT
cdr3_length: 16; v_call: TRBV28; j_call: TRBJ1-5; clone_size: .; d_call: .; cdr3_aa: CASSLGRVFGNQPQHF; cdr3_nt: TGTGCCAGCAGTTTGGGGAGGGTTTTTGGCAATCAGCCCCAGCATTTT
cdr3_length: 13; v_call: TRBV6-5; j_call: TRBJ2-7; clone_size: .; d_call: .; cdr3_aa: CASSPDYSYEQYF; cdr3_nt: TGTGCCAGCAGTCCCGACTACTCCTACGAGCAGTACTTC
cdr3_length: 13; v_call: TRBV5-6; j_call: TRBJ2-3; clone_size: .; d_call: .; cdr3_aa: CASSPSSVGTQYF; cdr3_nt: TGTGCCAGCAGCCCCTCGAGCGTCGGTACGCAGTATTTT
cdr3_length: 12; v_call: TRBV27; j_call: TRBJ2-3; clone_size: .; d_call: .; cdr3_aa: CASSPFGDTQYF; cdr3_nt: TGTGCCAGCAGTCCCTTCGGAGATACGCAGTATTTT
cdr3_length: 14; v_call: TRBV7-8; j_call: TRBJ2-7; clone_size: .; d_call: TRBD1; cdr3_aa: CASSQGTADNEQYF; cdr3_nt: TGTGCCAGCAGCCAGGGGACAGCTGACAACGAGCAGTACTTC
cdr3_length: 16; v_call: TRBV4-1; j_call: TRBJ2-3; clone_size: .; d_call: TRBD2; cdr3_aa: CASSQPTSGATDTQYF; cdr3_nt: TGCGCCAGCAGCCAACCGACTAGCGGGGCCACAGATACGCAGTATTTT
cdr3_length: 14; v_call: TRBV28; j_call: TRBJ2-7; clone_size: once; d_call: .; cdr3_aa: CASSLGDIGYEQYF; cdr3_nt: TGTGCCAGCAGCCTGGGGGACATCGGCTACGAGCAGTACTTC
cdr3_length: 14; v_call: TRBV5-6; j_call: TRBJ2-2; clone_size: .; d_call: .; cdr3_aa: CASSLVSNTGELFF; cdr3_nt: TGTGCCAGCAGCTTGGTCTCGAACACCGGGGAGCTGTTTTTT
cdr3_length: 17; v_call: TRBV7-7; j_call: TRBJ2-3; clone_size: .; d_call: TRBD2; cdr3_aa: CASSLRVAGGPTDTQYF; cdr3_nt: TGTGCTAGCAGCTTGCGGGTAGCGGGAGGCCCCACAGATACGCAGTATTTT
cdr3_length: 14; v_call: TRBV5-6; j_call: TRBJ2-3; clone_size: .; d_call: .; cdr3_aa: CASSPPLSTDTQYF; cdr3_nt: TGTGCCAGCAGCCCTCCCCTCAGCACAGATACGCAGTATTTT
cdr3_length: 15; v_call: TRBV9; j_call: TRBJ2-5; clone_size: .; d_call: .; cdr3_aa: CASSVPWTHQETQYF; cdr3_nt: TGTGCCAGCAGCGTCCCCTGGACTCACCAAGAGACCCAGTACTTC
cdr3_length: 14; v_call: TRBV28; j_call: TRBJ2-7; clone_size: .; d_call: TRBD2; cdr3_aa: CASSSIAGGYEQYF; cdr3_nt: TGTGCCAGCAGTTCAATAGCGGGGGGATACGAGCAGTACTTC
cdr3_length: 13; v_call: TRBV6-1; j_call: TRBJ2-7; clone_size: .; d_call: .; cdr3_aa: CASSDPQGYEQYF; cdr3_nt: TGTGCCAGCAGTGACCCACAGGGCTACGAGCAGTACTTC
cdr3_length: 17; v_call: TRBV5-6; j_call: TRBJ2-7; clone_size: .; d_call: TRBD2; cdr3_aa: CASAGTSGRALRNEQYF; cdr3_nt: TGTGCCAGCGCCGGGACTAGCGGGAGGGCCCTTAGAAACGAGCAGTACTTC
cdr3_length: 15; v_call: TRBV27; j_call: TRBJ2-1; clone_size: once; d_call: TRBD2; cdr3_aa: CASSLSSGGYNEQFF; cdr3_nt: TGTGCCAGCAGTCTTTCTAGCGGGGGGTACAATGAGCAGTTCTTC
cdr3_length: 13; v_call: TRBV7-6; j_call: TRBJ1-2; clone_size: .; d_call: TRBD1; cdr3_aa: CASRPTGDYGYTF; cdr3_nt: TGTGCCAGCAGGCCGACAGGGGACTATGGCTACACCTTC
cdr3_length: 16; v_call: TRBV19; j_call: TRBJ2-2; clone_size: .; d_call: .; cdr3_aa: CASSTPGRVNTGELFF; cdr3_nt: TGTGCCAGTAGTACTCCTGGGAGAGTGAACACCGGGGAGCTGTTTTTT
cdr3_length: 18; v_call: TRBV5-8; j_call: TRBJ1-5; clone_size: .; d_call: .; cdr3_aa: CASSLAGTSRIDNQPQHF; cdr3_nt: TGTGCCAGCAGCTTGGCCGGGACATCTCGAATTGACAATCAGCCCCAGCATTTT
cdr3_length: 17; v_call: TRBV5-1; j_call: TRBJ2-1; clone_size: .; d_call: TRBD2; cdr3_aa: CASSLALLAGGLDEQFF; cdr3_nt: TGCGCCAGCAGCTTGGCCTTATTAGCGGGAGGTCTGGATGAGCAGTTCTTC
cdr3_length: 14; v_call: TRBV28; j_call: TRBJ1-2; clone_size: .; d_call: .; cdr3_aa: CASSSSPLNYGYTF; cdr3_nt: TGTGCCAGCAGTTCTTCCCCCTTAAACTATGGCTACACCTTC
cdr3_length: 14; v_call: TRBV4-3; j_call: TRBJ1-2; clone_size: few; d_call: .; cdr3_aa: CASSQGGANYGYTF; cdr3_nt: TGCGCCAGCAGCCAAGGGGGCGCGAACTATGGCTACACCTTC
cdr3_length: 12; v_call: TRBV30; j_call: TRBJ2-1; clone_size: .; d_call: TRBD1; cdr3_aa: CASGQGAGEQFF; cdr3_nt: TGTGCCTCTGGACAGGGGGCGGGAGAGCAGTTCTTC
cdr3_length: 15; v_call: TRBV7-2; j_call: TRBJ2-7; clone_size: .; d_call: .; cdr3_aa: CASSLASGADYEQYF; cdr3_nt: TGTGCCAGCAGCTTAGCGTCAGGGGCGGACTACGAGCAGTACTTC
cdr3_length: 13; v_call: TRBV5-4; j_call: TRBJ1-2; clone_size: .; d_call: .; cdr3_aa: CASTASGYYGYTF; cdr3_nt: TGTGCCAGCACCGCATCGGGATACTATGGCTACACCTTC
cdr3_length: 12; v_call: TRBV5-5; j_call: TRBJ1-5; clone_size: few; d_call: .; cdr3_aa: CASTTDFQPQHF; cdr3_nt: TGTGCCAGCACCACCGACTTTCAGCCCCAGCATTTT
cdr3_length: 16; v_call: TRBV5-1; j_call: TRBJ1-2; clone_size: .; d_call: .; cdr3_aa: CASSLAYQGHPYGYTF; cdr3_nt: TGCGCCAGCAGCTTGGCCTATCAAGGACACCCCTATGGCTACACCTTC
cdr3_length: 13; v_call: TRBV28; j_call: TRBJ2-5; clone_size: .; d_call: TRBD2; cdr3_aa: CASRTGGQETQYF; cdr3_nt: TGTGCCAGCAGAACGGGGGGACAAGAGACCCAGTACTTC
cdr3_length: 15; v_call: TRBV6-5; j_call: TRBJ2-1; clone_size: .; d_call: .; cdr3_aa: CASSYSSRGYNEQFF; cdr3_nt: TGTGCCAGCAGTTACTCGAGCAGGGGCTACAATGAGCAGTTCTTC
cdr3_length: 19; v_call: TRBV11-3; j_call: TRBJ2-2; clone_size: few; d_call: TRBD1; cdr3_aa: CASSLDLDPRTGNTGELFF; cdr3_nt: TGTGCCAGCAGCTTAGATTTGGACCCAAGGACAGGGAACACCGGGGAGCTGTTTTTT
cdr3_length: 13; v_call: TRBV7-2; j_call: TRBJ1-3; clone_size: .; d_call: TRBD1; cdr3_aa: CASSPDRGDTIYF; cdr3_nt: TGTGCCAGCAGCCCCGACAGGGGGGACACCATATATTTT
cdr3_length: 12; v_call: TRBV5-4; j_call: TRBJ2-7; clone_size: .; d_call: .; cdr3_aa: CASSPGGYEQYF; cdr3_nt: TGTGCCAGCAGCCCCGGAGGCTACGAGCAGTACTTC